The T cell receptor beta chain under discussion was sequenced for a study of blood T cell repertoires in COVID-19. Study-wide context: Both acute and convalescent COVID-19 samples were obtained from the United States, Italy and Spain.

Original processing methods: Nucleated cell number was recorded as an estimate derived from reference gene primer amplification. The assay was immunoSEQ multiplex PCR, and TCRdb's table has in-frame clones only and misses some. Clonal size and the V and J genes are those of that table, whereas D and trimming came from the DNA. The top ten clones hold 15% to 20% of a sample with about 94,000 clones, about four fifths of them seen once. Germline CDR1 and CDR2: SGHTS and YDEGEE. The CDR3 spans 15 residues. V was clipped by 0 bases and J by 4 bases, with 11 bases between them. The J gene is TRBJ2-4, the V gene TRBV5-8; D ambiguous. Specimen: peripheral blood. The sequence was collected from a human donor in a cohort sampled during active COVID-19. In nucleotides, the CDR3 is TGTGCCAGCAGCTTGGCTATATCTAGGAAAAACATTCAGTACTTC. It specifies CASSLAISRKNIQYF.